This T cell receptor (beta chain) was sequenced in a study of blood T cell repertoires in COVID-19. Study background: COVID-19 samples, acute and convalescent, were from the United States, Italy and Spain. From T cells, B-cell-depleted T cells, or PBMCs came the material, which was cDNA or gDNA.

As originally analysed: It was from reference gene primer amplification that nucleated cell counts were estimated. Measured with immunoSEQ multiplex PCR; TCRdb has only the in-frame clones, and not every one. V and J calls and clone size are copied from that table; D and trimming were computed from the DNA. The sample shows approximately 72,000 clones, around 86% of them seen only once. The specimen sequenced was peripheral blood. The clonotype was recovered from a woman in her sixties with acute or convalescent COVID-19.

The CDR3 sequence: CASSWDYRETQYF. CDR3 nucleotides: TGTGCCAGCAGCTGGGACTATCGAGAGACCCAGTACTTC. This chain uses TRBV5-4 with TRBJ2-5; 7 positions match TRBD2. CDR3 length: 13 amino acids. Germline CDR1 reads SGHNT; CDR2 reads YYREEE (reference sequence). J lost 4 bases, V lost 3 bases, and 3 bases had no gene match.